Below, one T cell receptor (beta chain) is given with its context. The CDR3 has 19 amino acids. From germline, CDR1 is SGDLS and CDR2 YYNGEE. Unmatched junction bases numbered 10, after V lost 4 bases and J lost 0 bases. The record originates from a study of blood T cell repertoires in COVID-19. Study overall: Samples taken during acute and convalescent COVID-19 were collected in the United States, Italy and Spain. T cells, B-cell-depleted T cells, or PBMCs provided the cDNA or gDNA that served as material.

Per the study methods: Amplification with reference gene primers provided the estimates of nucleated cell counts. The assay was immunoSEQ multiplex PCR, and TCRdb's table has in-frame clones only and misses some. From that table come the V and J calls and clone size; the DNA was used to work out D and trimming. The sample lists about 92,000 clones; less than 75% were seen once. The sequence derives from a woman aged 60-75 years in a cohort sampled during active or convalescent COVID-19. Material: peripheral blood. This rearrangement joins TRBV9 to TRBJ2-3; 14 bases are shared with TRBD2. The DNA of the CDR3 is TGTGCCAGCAGCCCCGGACTAGCGGGGGGCCGATCTAGCACAGATACGCAGTATTTT. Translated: CASSPGLAGGRSSTDTQYF.